This TCR beta chain originates from a study of blood T cell repertoires in COVID-19. Turning to the study itself: The United States, Italy and Spain supplied acute and convalescent COVID-19 samples.

In terms of age and location, participants ranged from roughly 18 to 90 years and lived in about 25 US areas. In Cohort 3, a recovered donor had either two negative PCRs, clearance, or symptom resolution. The V gene lost 3 bases and the J gene lost 11 bases, with 19 bases spanning the gap. The CDR3 runs 14 residues. The germline V gene encodes CDR1 MNHEY and CDR2 SMNVEV (reference sequence). Original processing notes: Estimated nucleated cell counts came from reference gene primer amplification. Measured with immunoSEQ multiplex PCR; TCRdb has only the in-frame clones, and not every one. V, J and clone size reflect that table, while D and trimming were determined from the DNA. The profile shows about 160,000 clones, roughly 90% of them singletons.

The V and J genes are TRBV27 and TRBJ1-1, with a possible D match to TRBD1 (5 bases). The receptor was derived from a woman in her forties or fifties who had recovered from COVID-19. Sequenced sample: PBMCs or T cells enriched from blood (not recorded which). The CDR3 region has the DNA TGTGCCAGCAGTTTGAAGCCCAGGGAGGTAATTGCTTTCTTT. It codes for CASSLKPREVIAFF.